This T cell receptor beta chain was sequenced during a study of breast tumors, draining lymph nodes, adjacent tissues. General study results and limits: Tumor T cell lymph node origin was a supported hypothesis, not proven. Compared with lymph nodes, tumors were less diverse; compared with nontumor tissue, more. Luminal-like breast cancer showed significantly higher tumor–nontumor repertoire similarity than basal-like. Data fit most tumor T cells coming from lymph node, expanding in tumor.

The lymph nodes were axillary draining lymph nodes from breast cancer patients. This CDR3 is built from 14 residues. CDR1 and CDR2 from the germline V gene are MNHNS and SASEGT. Trimming stripped 1 base from V and 10 bases from J, with 11 bases between. This clonotype was recorded many times. Its specificity is unknown. TCRdb fed the multiplex PCR reads into MiXCR, producing one record per CDR3 protein. This sample has about 140,000 distinct CDR3 sequences, with approximately 32% found just once. The TCR was taken from a female donor with breast cancer. Some clones in this sample may be carry-over from other donors' samples. Sequenced material: axillary lymph node tissue. The chain combines TRBV6-1 with TRBJ1-6; D gene uncertain. CDR3 in DNA: TGTGCCAGCAGTGAAGAGGGAGGACGGTCACCCCTCCACTTT. It yields the protein CASSEEGGRSPLHF.